The clone carrying this T cell receptor beta chain was seen a handful of times. Its antigen is unidentified. The sample belongs to a study of blood T cells in healthy people across ages. The authors ran a second PCR of about 6 to 11 cycles using a sample-barcoded 5' primer and a J-beta primer mix. Through a template-switch adaptor with 12 random nucleotides, each cDNA molecule received a tag. TCRdb re-called the 5' RACE reads through MiXCR, storing one row per CDR3 protein. The sample contains 750,000 to 850,000 distinct CDR3 sequences, 20% to 25% of which appear only once. Germline CDR1 reads SNHLY; CDR2 reads FYNNEI. Unmatched junction bases numbered 7, after V lost 1 base and J lost 10 bases. This CDR3 is built from 15 residues. Findings of the study overall: No one knew whether donors had CMV, which possibly confounded expanded clonotype changes.

The sample also formed part of further work on T cells of mothers and their children. That study adds: Both sample barcodes and 2-4 random nucleotides came from the M1S primer of the second PCR.

J is TRBJ2-1 and V is TRBV2; 10 nucleotides align to TRBD2. This clonotype was obtained from a boy between 5 and 17 years old in good health. Sequencing was done on a sample of blood. The CDR3 nucleotides read TGTGCCAGCAGTGAAGAACTAGCGGGGCTTGGGGAGCAGTTCTTC. This encodes CASSEELAGLGEQFF.